The entry that follows covers one T cell receptor (beta chain) sequence. The CDR3 extends over 14 amino acids. This sample was taken from a study of CD8 T cells in Susac syndrome. Sequencing of TCR beta drew on CD8+ and CD4+ T cells from blood. RNA in amounts of about 0.45 to 1 ug was reverse transcribed with random hexamers. The authors amplified TCR beta CDR3 across 54 Vbeta and 13 Jbeta using immunoSEQ multiplex PCR. TCRdb recomputed calls from the immunoSEQ multiplex PCR reads with MiXCR, one row per CDR3 protein. The sample consists of approximately 130,000 distinct CDR3 sequences, around nine tenths of them appearing once.

The sequenced material came from CD8+ T cells from PBMCs. This chain links TRBV21-1 with TRBJ2-4; the table's D call, TRBD2, has no DNA check behind it. TRBV21-1 is recorded as a pseudogene. The source of this sequence is a human donor with multiple sclerosis. The CDR3: CASSGRTAENIQYF. CDR3 coding DNA: TGTGCCAGCAGCGGAAGGACCGCTGAAAACATTCAGTACTTC.